A single T cell receptor (beta chain) is shown here with its context. What it recognizes is unknown. No infections or other immune events were documented during collection. Produced via immunoSEQ multiplex PCR; TCRdb's table is partial and in-frame only. The data hold 60,000 to 80,000 clones, with roughly nine tenths observed a single time. The entry originates in a study of identifying expanded T cells in peripheral blood. Study conclusions and caveats: Across healthy donors, higher total template counts meant significantly greater roughly two-week count variance. Roughly 1.1 clones differed between technical replicates, versus around 15 and 18 over time.

Germline V lookup: CDR1 SQVTM, CDR2 ANQGSEA. Between the trimmed V and J ends, which lost 2 bases and 1 base, there was a span of 5 bases. The CDR3 spans 13 residues. The sequence came from a person aged 18 to 75 in good health. Sequencing was performed on blood. The gene calls are TRBV29-1 and TRBJ2-2; D is unclear. DNA of the CDR3: TGCAGCGTTGAAAGTAAGAACACCGGGGAGCTGTTTTTT. Translation gives CSVESKNTGELFF.